This TCR beta chain was sequenced for a study of CXCR3-negative and CXCR3-positive naive CD8 T cells. Whole-study results and caveats: Once cells were cryopreserved, CXCR3 expression went down partly, and most assays used fresh PBMCs. CXCR3-positive naive cells had more hydrophobic TRB CDR3s than CXCR3-negative naive cells.

As regards this clonotype: Antigen specificity is unknown.

Within the CD8+ T cell compartment, naive cells were CD45RO-CCR7+CD27+CD95-. With UMI labels, 5' RACE was used to prepare the TRB cDNA libraries. With the 5' RACE reads reprocessed, TCRdb shows one record per CDR3 protein and no DNA. The sample table sets out 90,000 to 95,000 distinct CDR3 sequences. Per germline, CDR1 MGHRA and CDR2 YSYEKL. The CDR3 totals 17 residues. The gene calls are TRBV4-1 and TRBJ1-1; TCRdb's D call of TRBD1 is untestable without DNA. What was sequenced was naive CXCR3- CD8+ T cells from blood. Subset specified: CD45RO-CCR7+CD27+CD95- naive CD8+ T cells lacking CXCR3 (TNR3-). The TCR sequence derives from a human donor in good health. Some clones in this sample may be carry-over from other donors' samples. The CDR3 loop reads CASSPGGSYSMNTEAFF.